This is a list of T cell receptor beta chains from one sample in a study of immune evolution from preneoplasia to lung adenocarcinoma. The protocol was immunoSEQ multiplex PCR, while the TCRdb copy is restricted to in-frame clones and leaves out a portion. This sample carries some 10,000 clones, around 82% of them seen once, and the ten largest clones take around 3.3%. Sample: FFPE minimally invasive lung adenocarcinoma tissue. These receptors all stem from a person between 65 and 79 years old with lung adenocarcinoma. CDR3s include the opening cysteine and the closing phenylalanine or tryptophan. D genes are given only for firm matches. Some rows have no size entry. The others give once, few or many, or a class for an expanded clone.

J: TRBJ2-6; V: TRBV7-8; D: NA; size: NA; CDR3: CASSLRGFGANVLTF; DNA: TGTGCCAGCAGCTTAAGAGGGTTTGGGGCCAACGTCCTGACTTTC
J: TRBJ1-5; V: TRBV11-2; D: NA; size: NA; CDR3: CASSLETFQPQHF; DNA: TGTGCCAGCAGCCTCGAAACCTTTCAGCCCCAGCATTTT
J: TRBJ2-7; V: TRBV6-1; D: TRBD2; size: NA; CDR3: CASRRVAGSYEQYF; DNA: TGTGCCAGCAGGAGGGTAGCGGGATCCTACGAGCAGTACTTC
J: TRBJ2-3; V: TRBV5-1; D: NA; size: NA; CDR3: CASRPPLGGAHTDTQYF; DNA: TGCGCCAGCAGACCACCCTTGGGCGGGGCGCACACAGATACGCAGTATTTT
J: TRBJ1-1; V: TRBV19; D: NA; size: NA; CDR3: CASSIDGNTMNTEAFF; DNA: TGTGCCAGTAGTATAGATGGGAACACTATGAACACTGAAGCTTTCTTT
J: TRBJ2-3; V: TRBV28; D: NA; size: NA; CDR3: CASSLYLGETQYF; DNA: TGTGCCAGCAGTTTATATTTAGGGGAGACGCAGTATTTT
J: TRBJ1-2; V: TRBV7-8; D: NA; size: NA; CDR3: CASSLSGEANYGYTF; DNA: TGTGCCAGCAGCTTATCAGGAGAAGCTAACTATGGCTACACCTTC
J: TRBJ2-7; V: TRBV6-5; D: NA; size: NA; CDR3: CASSSRALTSYEQYF; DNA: TGTGCCAGCAGTTCCAGGGCATTAACCTCCTACGAGCAGTACTTC
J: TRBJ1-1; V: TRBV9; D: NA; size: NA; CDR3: CASSGSGATNTEAFF; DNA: TGTGCCAGCAGCGGGTCAGGGGCGACGAACACTGAAGCTTTCTTT
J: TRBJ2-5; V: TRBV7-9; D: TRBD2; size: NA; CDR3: CASSLESLGRETQYF; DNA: TGTGCCAGCAGCTTAGAGAGCCTCGGGAGGGAGACCCAGTACTTC
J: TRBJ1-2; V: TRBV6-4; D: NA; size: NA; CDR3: CASRSTIRDSGYTF; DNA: TGTGCCAGCAGATCAACAATCAGGGACTCCGGCTACACCTTC
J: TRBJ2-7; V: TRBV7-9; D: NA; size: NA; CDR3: CASSPGGWSDEQYF; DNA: TGTGCCAGCAGCCCGGGTGGGTGGTCTGACGAGCAGTACTTC
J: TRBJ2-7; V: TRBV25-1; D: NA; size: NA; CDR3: CASSEAGVYEQYF; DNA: TGTGCCAGCAGTGAAGCCGGGGTCTACGAGCAGTACTTC
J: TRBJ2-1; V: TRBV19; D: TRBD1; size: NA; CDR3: CASRPQGASEQFF; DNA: TGTGCCAGTAGGCCACAGGGGGCCTCTGAGCAGTTCTTC
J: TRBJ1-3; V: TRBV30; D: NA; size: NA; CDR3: CAWSANQGSGNTIYF; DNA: TGTGCCTGGAGTGCAAATCAGGGATCCGGAAACACCATATATTTT
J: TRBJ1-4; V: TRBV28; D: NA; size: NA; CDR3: CASSLQANEKLFF; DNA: TGTGCCAGCAGTTTACAGGCAAATGAAAAACTGTTTTTT
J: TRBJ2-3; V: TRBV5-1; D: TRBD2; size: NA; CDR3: CASSFSGGGDTQYF; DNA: TGCGCCAGCAGCTTTAGCGGGGGAGGGGATACGCAGTATTTT
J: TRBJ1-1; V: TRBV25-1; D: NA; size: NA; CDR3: CASSALQRAEAFF; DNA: TGTGCCAGCAGTGCTCTACAGCGCGCTGAAGCTTTCTTT
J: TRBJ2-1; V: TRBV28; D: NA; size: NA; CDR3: CASSLGHKDNEQFF; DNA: TGTGCCAGCAGTTTAGGACATAAAGACAATGAGCAGTTCTTC
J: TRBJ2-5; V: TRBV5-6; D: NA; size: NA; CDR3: CASSTGGRETQYF; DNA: TGTGCCAGCAGCACCGGGGGTAGGGAGACCCAGTACTTC
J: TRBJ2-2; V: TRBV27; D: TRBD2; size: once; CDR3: CASMRGINTGELFF; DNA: TGTGCCAGCATGCGGGGGATCAACACCGGGGAGCTGTTTTTT
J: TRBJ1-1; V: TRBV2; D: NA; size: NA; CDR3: CASSGEGATEAFF; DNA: TGTGCCAGCAGTGGGGAGGGAGCCACTGAAGCTTTCTTT
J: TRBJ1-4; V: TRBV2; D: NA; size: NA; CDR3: CASSEGQRATNEKLFF; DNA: TGTGCCAGCAGTGAAGGCCAGAGAGCAACTAATGAAAAACTGTTTTTT
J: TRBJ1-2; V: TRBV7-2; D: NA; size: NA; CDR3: CASSETSGYGYTF; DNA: TGTGCCAGCAGCGAAACATCTGGCTATGGCTACACCTTC
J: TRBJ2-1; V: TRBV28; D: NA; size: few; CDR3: CASLAPSYNEQFF; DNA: TGTGCCAGTCTAGCGCCCTCCTACAATGAGCAGTTCTTC
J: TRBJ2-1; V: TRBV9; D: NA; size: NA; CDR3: CASSVLDEQFF; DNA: TGTGCCAGCAGCGTTCTAGATGAGCAGTTCTTC
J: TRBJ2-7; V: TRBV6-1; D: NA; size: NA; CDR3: CASSESGLGEQYF; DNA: TGTGCCAGCAGTGAGTCCGGACTTGGCGAGCAGTACTTC
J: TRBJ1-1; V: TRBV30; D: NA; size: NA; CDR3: CAWSVDNGNTEAFF; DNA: TGTGCCTGGAGTGTCGACAACGGGAACACTGAAGCTTTCTTT
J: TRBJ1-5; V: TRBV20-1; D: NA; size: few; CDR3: CSARDNQPQHF; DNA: TGCAGTGCTAGAGACAATCAGCCCCAGCATTTT
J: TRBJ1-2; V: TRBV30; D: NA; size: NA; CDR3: CAWSVLEREGYTF; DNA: TGTGCCTGGAGTGTACTTGAGAGGGAAGGCTACACCTTC
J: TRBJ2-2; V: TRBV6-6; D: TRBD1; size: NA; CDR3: CASSDGQGSGELFF; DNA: TGTGCCAGCAGTGACGGACAGGGGTCAGGGGAGCTGTTTTTT
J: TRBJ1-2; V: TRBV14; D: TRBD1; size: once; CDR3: CASSQTGTGYTF; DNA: TGTGCCAGCAGCCAGACAGGGACTGGCTACACCTTC
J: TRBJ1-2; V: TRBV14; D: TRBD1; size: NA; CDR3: CASSHGDSLTF; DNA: TGTGCCAGCAGCCACGGGGACAGTCTGACCTTC
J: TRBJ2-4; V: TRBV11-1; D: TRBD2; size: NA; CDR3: CASSQLPGLAGRNKNIQYF; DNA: TGTGCCAGCAGCCAGCTTCCGGGACTAGCGGGAAGGAACAAAAACATTCAGTACTTC
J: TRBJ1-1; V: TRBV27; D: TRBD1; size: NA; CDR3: CASSLFAGGNTEAFF; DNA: TGTGCCAGCAGTTTATTTGCAGGGGGGAACACTGAAGCTTTCTTT
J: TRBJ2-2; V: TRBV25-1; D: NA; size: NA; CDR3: CASSEEGRGTGELFF; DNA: TGTGCCAGCAGTGAAGAGGGCCGGGGCACCGGGGAGCTGTTTTTT
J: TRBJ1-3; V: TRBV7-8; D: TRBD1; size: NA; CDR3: CASQGQAVNTIYF; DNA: TGTGCCAGCCAGGGACAGGCCGTAAACACCATATATTTT
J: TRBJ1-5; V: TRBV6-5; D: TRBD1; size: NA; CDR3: CASSYTTGEDQPQHF; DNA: TGTGCCAGCAGTTACACAACAGGGGAGGATCAGCCCCAGCATTTT
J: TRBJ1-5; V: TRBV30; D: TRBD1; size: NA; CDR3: CAWSGTGYYQPQHF; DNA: TGTGCCTGGAGTGGGACAGGGTATTATCAGCCCCAGCATTTT